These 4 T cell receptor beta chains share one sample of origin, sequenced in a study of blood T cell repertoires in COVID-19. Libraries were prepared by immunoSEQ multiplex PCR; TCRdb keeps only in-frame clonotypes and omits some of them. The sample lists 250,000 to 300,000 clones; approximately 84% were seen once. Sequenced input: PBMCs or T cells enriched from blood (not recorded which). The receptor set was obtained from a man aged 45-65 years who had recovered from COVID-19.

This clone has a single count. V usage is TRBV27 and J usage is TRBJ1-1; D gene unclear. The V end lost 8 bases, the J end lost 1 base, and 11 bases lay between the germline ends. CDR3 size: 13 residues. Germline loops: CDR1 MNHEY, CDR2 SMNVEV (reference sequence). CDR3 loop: CASGLWRNTEAFF. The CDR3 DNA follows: TGTGCCAGCGGATTGTGGAGGAACACTGAAGCTTTCTTT.

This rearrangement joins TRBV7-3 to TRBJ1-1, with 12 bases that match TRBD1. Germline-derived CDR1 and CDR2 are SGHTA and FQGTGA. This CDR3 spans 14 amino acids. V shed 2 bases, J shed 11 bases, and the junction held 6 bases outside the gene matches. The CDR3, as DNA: TGTGCCAGCAGCTTAGGCGCGGGACAGGGGGCTGCTTTCTTT. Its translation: CASSLGAGQGAAFF.

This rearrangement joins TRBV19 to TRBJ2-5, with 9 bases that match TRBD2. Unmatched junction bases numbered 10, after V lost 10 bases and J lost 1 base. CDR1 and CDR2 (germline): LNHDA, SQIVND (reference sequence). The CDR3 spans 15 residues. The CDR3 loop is CATSGVAGVQETQYF. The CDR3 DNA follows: TGTGCCACCTCAGGGGTAGCGGGGGTCCAAGAGACCCAGTACTTC. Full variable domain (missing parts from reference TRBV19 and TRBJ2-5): DGGITQSPKYLFRKEGQNVTLSCEQNLNHDAMYWYRQDPGQGLRLIYYSQIVNDFQKGDIAEGYSVSREKKESFPLTVTSAQKNPTAFYLCATSGVAGVQETQYFGPGTRLLVL.

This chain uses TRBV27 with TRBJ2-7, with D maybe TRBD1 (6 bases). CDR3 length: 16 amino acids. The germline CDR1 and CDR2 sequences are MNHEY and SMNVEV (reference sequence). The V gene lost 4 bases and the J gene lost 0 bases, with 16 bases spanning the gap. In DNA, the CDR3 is TGTGCCAGCAGTTACTACAGGGCTTTAAGCTCCTACGAGCAGTACTTC. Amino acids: CASSYYRALSSYEQYF.